This TCR beta chain was documented in a study of T cells in Graves' hyperthyroidism and ophthalmopathy. Study background: The blood sample was taken at first diagnosis, before treatment began. Broader study findings: The model made its ophthalmopathy prediction, and onset followed a median about 5.9 months later. Patients with ophthalmopathy were separated from those with stable hyperthyroidism by a 13 V-J model.

From RNA transcripts, TCR beta CDR3 regions were amplified. The HTBI primer set served for first-round RT-PCR of the TCR CDR3. A single record per CDR3 protein comes from TCRdb applying MiXCR to the multiplex PCR reads. In the table there are around 700,000 distinct CDR3 sequences, roughly a third of which are singletons. As regards this clonotype: The antigen remains unidentified.

For the diagnoses, clinical symptoms, serum thyroxine and TRAb, thyroid ultrasound and orbital computed tomography were used. This CDR3 region has 17 residues. V was shortened by 0 bases and J by 5 bases, with 22 bases between the two germline ends. The germline V gene has CDR1 DFQATT and CDR2 SNEGSKA (reference sequence). Sequenced input: blood. The TCR originated in a woman aged 40-49 years with Graves' hyperthyroidism. V usage is TRBV20-1 and J usage is TRBJ2-5; unclear D gene. CDR3 protein: CSARDEQPLLSVETQYF. CDR3 bases: TGCAGTGCTAGAGATGAACAGCCTCTTCTTTCGGTGGAGACCCAGTACTTC.